This section outlines one T cell receptor beta chain sequence together with its context. Its antigen remains unknown. This sample stems from a study of CD8 T cells in Susac syndrome. Study-level findings and limits: Clonal expansion of CD8+ cells in Susac peaked in TEMRA cells (and in active patients). In total CD8+ repertoires, 15 to 20 Susac-specific public clones were detected, and CD8+ TEMRA repertoires contained several.

RNA totalling roughly 0.45 to 1 ug underwent reverse transcription with random hexamers. It was immunoSEQ multiplex PCR that amplified TCR beta CDR3 across 54 Vbeta and 13 Jbeta. TCRdb fed the immunoSEQ multiplex PCR reads into MiXCR, producing one record per CDR3 protein. The sample includes 100,000 to 150,000 distinct CDR3 sequences, about 93% of them seen just once. Each Susac syndrome patient had definite or probable disease by recently defined criteria. The V gene's germline CDR1 is SGDLS and CDR2 YYNGEE. With 0 bases removed from V and 8 bases from J, the gap between germline ends came to 15 bases. The CDR3 is 15 residues long.

The sequenced material came from CD8+ T cells from PBMCs. The J gene is TRBJ2-1, the V gene TRBV9; the D is unclear. This receptor was obtained from a human donor with Susac syndrome. The CDR3 DNA is TGTGCCAGCAGCGTAGGAGAGTCAAAGGTCTATGAGCAGTTCTTC. Encoded protein: CASSVGESKVYEQFF.